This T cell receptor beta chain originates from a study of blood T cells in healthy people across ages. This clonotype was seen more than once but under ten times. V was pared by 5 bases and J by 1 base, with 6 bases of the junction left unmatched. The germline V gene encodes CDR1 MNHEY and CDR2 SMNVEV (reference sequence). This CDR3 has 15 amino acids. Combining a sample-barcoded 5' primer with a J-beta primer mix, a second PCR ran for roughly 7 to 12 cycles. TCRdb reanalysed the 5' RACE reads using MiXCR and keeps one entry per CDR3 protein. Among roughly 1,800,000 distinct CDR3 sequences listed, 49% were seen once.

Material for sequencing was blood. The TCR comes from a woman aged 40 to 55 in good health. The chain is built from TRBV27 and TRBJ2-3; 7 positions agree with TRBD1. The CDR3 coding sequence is TGTGCCAGCAGTCCCTGGGACAGCCGCACAGATACGCAGTATTTT. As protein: CASSPWDSRTDTQYF.